This TCR beta chain appears in the sequencing data of a study of identical twins. Broader study findings: Excess twin sharing in beta out-of-frame sequences was weaker. Twins shared out-of-frame alpha sequences with excess low generation probability.

This clonotype was picked up many times. Its target is not known. The CDR3 loop spans 14 amino acids. Looked up from germline, CDR1 is DFQATT and CDR2 is SNEGSKA (reference sequence). Trimming removed 6 bases at V and 4 bases at J, with 17 bases between. Template switching, a step in the protocol, added a universal primer site, and cDNA carried unique molecular identifiers. TCRdb re-analysed the 5' RACE reads in MiXCR, keeping a single row per CDR3 protein. The sample records about 570,000 distinct CDR3 sequences, 9.6% being singletons. The sample was also linked to a second study, of yellow fever vaccine responses in identical twins. As reported in that work: Reportedly, the T cell response mounted by twins to vaccine seemed partly convergent, partly personalized.

Sequencing was carried out using PBMCs. The receptor was derived from a woman younger than 35 in good health. V is TRBV20-1 and J is TRBJ2-3, with TRBD1 as a possible D gene (5 bases). CDR3 coding DNA: TGCAGTGCCACGACAGACCTCACGGCAGATACGCAGTATTTT. It is translated as CSATTDLTADTQYF.